The source of this T cell receptor beta chain is a study of tumor and adjacent non-tumor tissue in lung cancer. Study details: There were some 11 adenocarcinoma, a couple of squamous cell carcinoma and 1 small cell lung cancer cases.

The germline CDR1 and CDR2 sequences are MNHNY and SVGAGI (reference sequence). The CDR3 extends over 18 amino acids. RNA was extracted from bulk tissue without any cell sorting. The normal lung tissue was taken more than 3 cm from the tumor edge. The library came from three nested PCR rounds adapted from ARM-PCR protocols. One entry per CDR3 protein results from TCRdb running MiXCR on the multiplex PCR reads. The table includes around 76,000 distinct CDR3 sequences, 76% detected once. In the case of this clonotype: Compared with germline, one end of the junction differs, possibly owing to a read error.

The gene calls are TRBV6-6 and TRBJ1-5; 7 bases line up with TRBD1. The sample taken for sequencing was distant non-tumor lung tissue. The source of this sequence is a man aged 65-85 years with non-small cell lung cancer. CDR3 DNA: TGTGCCAGCTGTTACTTCGGGTGGGGACAGAATAGCAATCAGCCTGAGCATTTT. This sequence encodes CASCYFGWGQNSNQPEHF.